The 13 T cell receptor beta chains given below trace back to one sample, sequenced in a study of cytomegalovirus exposure and HLA in healthy donors. 60 Vbeta and 13 Jbeta primers were used in PCR. Method: immunoSEQ multiplex PCR; TCRdb's copy keeps in-frame clones and lacks some. Recorded for this sample: around 150,000 clones. The sequenced material came from PBMCs. The receptor source for this set is a man aged 25-45 years in good health and CMV-seronegative.

V and J are TRBV5-1 and TRBJ2-3, with TRBD1 identical over 9 bases. This CDR3 spans 15 amino acids. V trimming: 0 bases; J trimming: 3 bases; junction bases outside the gene matches: 2. In germline, CDR1 is SGHRS, CDR2 YFSETQ. The CDR3 is CASSLGDRVTDTQYF. The CDR3 coding sequence is TGCGCCAGCAGCTTGGGGGACAGGGTAACAGATACGCAGTATTTT.

V and J are TRBV27 and TRBJ2-7, with TRBD2 identical over 8 bases. V lost 5 bases to trimming and J lost 5 bases; unmatched junction nucleotides: 5. CDR3 size: 13 residues. CDR1 MNHEY and CDR2 SMNVEV come from the germline V gene (reference sequence). In DNA form, the CDR3 reads TGTGCCAGCAGTACGGGAGGGCCCCACGAGCAGTACTTC. This encodes CASSTGGPHEQYF.

This chain joins TRBV4-1 and TRBJ2-7, with a possible D match to TRBD2 (6 bases). Trimming cost V 4 bases and J 4 bases, with 17 bases left between them. Germline V gives CDR1 MGHRA, CDR2 YSYEKL. The CDR3 has 15 residues. The CDR3 spells CASSLTGGEIYEQYF. The CDR3 nucleotides are TGCGCCAGCAGCCTCACCGGGGGAGAGATTTACGAGCAGTACTTC.

The chain carries TRBV27 and TRBJ1-1; 7 bases fit TRBD1. Germline loops: CDR1 MNHEY, CDR2 SMNVEV (reference sequence). J lost 7 bases, V lost 2 bases, and 7 bases had no gene match. This CDR3 region has 14 residues. The CDR3 region has the DNA TGTGCCAGCAGTTTAATTAGGGGGCGAGGTGAAGCTTTCTTT. Protein product: CASSLIRGRGEAFF.

This chain uses TRBV18 with TRBJ1-1, with a possible D match to TRBD1 (6 bases). The CDR3 consists of 13 residues. Trimming removed 4 bases from V and 5 bases from J, with 11 bases in between. Germline V gene lookup returns CDR1 KGHSH and CDR2 LQKENI. CDR3 nucleotides: TGTGCCAGCTCACAGGAGGGGGGGACTGAAGCTTTCTTT. Its protein is CASSQEGGTEAFF.

The chain joins TRBV15 to TRBJ2-1, with 11 bases fitting TRBD2. The length of the CDR3 is 17 residues. V was pared by 2 bases and J by 4 bases, with 7 bases of the junction left unmatched. From germline, CDR1 is LNHNV and CDR2 YYDKDF (reference sequence). DNA of the CDR3: TGTGCCACCAGCAGATCCCTTGGGACTAGCGGATACAATGAGCAGTTCTTC. Translation gives CATSRSLGTSGYNEQFF.

The CDR3 nucleotides read TGCGCCAGCAGGCCCAGCGGCTACAATGAGCAGTTCTTC. This gives the protein CASRPSGYNEQFF. This chain connects TRBV4-1 to TRBJ2-1; TRBD2 is a possible D gene (5 bases). Germline CDR1 is MGHRA and CDR2 is YSYEKL. V shed 6 bases and J shed 3 bases, with 9 bases lying between them. This CDR3 has 13 amino acids.

This rearrangement joins TRBV10-3 to TRBJ2-2; 9 bases line up with TRBD2. Germline V lookup: CDR1 ENHRY, CDR2 SYGVKD. CDR3 length: 16 amino acids. J lost 3 bases, V lost 3 bases, and 5 bases had no gene match. CDR3 residues: CAISDYSGRYTGELFF. The CDR3 DNA follows: TGTGCCATCAGTGATTATAGCGGGAGATACACCGGGGAGCTGTTTTTT.

The gene calls are TRBV4-3 and TRBJ2-5, with a weak D call TRBD2 (5 bases). The J call is in doubt because the DNA end fits TRBJ2-7 better. The germline V gene has CDR1 LGHNA and CDR2 YSLEER. CDR3 size: 15 residues. Here the CDR3 DNA reads TGCGCCAGCAGCCAAGATGGGCTAGCTTCCTACGAGCAGTACTTC. It specifies CASSQDGLASYEQYF.

This chain uses TRBV18 with TRBJ1-1; D is ambiguous. The CDR3 is 14 residues long. CDR1 is KGHSH, CDR2 LQKENI, per germline. V gave up 5 bases and J gave up 2 bases, with 12 bases separating them. The CDR3 loop reads CASSATPGNTEAFF. CDR3 bases: TGTGCCAGCTCAGCTACTCCAGGCAACACTGAAGCTTTCTTT.

The V gene is TRBV30, the J gene TRBJ2-7, with D tentatively TRBD2 (5 bases). Trimming cost V 0 bases and J 3 bases, with 18 bases left between them. The CDR3 is made up of 16 amino acids. The V gene's germline CDR1 is GTSNPN and CDR2 SVGIG (reference sequence). The CDR3: CAWSVRYQRRSYEQYF. CDR3 coding DNA: TGTGCCTGGAGTGTACGATACCAGCGGAGAAGCTACGAGCAGTACTTC.

The V gene is TRBV6-6, the J gene TRBJ2-7; 10 positions match TRBD2. The CDR3 has 15 amino acids. Germline V gives CDR1 MNHNY, CDR2 SVGAGI (reference sequence). V gave up 6 bases and J gave up 5 bases; unmatched junction bases: 10. In DNA form, the CDR3 reads TGTGCCAGCAGCCCCCCTAGCGGGAGTAACCACGAGCAGTACTTC. Translated, it gives CASSPPSGSNHEQYF.

The rearrangement links TRBV10-3 to TRBJ1-2, with no clear D. Trimming stripped 5 bases from V and 0 bases from J, with 7 bases between. The CDR3 consists of 13 residues. The germline V gene encodes CDR1 ENHRY and CDR2 SYGVKD. CDR3 in amino acids: CAISHRANYGYTF. The CDR3 DNA reads TGTGCCATCAGTCACAGAGCTAACTATGGCTACACCTTC.